A single sample gave rise to the 5 T cell receptor beta chains below, sequenced in a study of OX40 agonist ivuxolimab in advanced cancers. TCRdb's table, derived via immunoSEQ multiplex PCR, lists solely in-frame clones and lacks some. This repertoire shows 90,000 to 100,000 clones, approximately 95% found once; its top ten account for just over 2%. The sample in question was CD4+ or CD8+ T cells sorted from blood, obtained in a trial of the OX40 agonist ivuxolimab. Receptors were obtained from an adult with an advanced solid tumor such as melanoma, head and neck, liver or kidney cancer.

The CDR3 coding sequence is TGTGCCAGCAAAGTGGGGGATGATACGCAGTATTTT. Translating gives CASKVGDDTQYF. The V call is TRBV5-4, the J call TRBJ2-3; D might be TRBD1 or TRBD2, each matching 5 bases. This CDR3 comprises 12 residues. CDR1 SGHNT and CDR2 YYREEE come from the germline V gene (reference sequence). V was shortened by 6 bases and J by 6 bases, with 11 bases between the two germline ends.

This sequence joins TRBV7-3 and TRBJ1-1; D perhaps matches TRBD1 (5 bases). Trimming took 0 bases from V and 4 from J, leaving 9 bases between them. Germline lookup yields CDR1 SGHTA and CDR2 FQGTGA. The CDR3 loop spans 14 amino acids. The CDR3 DNA is TGTGCCAGCAGCTTAACCGGGGGGACCACTGAAGCTTTCTTT. Protein product: CASSLTGGTTEAFF.

The rearrangement joins TRBV5-1 to TRBJ2-7; possibly TRBD2 for D (5 bases). This CDR3 region has 14 residues. Germline CDR1 reads SGHRS; CDR2 reads YFSETQ. Trimming cost V 3 bases and J 4 bases, with 14 bases left between them. This chain's CDR3 is CASSYGKEAYEQYF. In nucleotides, the CDR3 is TGCGCCAGCAGCTACGGGAAGGAGGCTTACGAGCAGTACTTC.

The chain has TRBV9 and TRBJ2-7, with 8 nucleotides matching TRBD2. J lost 1 base, V lost 4 bases, and 10 bases had no gene match. Germline V gene data show CDR1 as SGDLS and CDR2 as YYNGEE. This CDR3 has 16 amino acids. The CDR3 DNA is TGTGCCAGCAGCCTCAATGCGGGGACTAGTTCCTACGAGCAGTACTTC. Translating it yields CASSLNAGTSSYEQYF. The full variable domain, rest sourced from reference TRBV9 and TRBJ2-7, is DSGVTQTPKHLITATGQRVTLRCSPRSGDLSVYWYQQSLDQGLQFLIQYYNGEERAKGNILERFSAQQFPDLHSELNLSSLELGDSALYFCASSLNAGTSSYEQYFGPGTRLTVT.

The CDR3 DNA reads TGTGCCAGCAGCTATACAGGGGGCGATGAGCAGTTCTTC. It encodes CASSYTGGDEQFF. The V gene is TRBV7-9, the J gene TRBJ2-1; 9 nucleotides agree with TRBD1. The junction had 3 bases not matched to a gene; V was cut back by 4 bases and J by 8 bases. The CDR3 is made up of 13 amino acids. CDR1 and CDR2 (germline): SEHNR, FQNEAQ (reference sequence).